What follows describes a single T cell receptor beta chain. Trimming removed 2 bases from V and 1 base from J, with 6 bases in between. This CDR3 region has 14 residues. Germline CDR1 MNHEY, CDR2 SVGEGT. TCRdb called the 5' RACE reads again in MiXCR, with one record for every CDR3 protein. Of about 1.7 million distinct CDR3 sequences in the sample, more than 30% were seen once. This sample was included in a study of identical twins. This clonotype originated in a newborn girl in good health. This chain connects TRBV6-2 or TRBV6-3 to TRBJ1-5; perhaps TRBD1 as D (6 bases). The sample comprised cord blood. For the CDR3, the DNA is TGTGCCAGCAGTTACCAGGGGAGCAATCAGCCCCAGCATTTT. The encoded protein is CASSYQGSNQPQHF.